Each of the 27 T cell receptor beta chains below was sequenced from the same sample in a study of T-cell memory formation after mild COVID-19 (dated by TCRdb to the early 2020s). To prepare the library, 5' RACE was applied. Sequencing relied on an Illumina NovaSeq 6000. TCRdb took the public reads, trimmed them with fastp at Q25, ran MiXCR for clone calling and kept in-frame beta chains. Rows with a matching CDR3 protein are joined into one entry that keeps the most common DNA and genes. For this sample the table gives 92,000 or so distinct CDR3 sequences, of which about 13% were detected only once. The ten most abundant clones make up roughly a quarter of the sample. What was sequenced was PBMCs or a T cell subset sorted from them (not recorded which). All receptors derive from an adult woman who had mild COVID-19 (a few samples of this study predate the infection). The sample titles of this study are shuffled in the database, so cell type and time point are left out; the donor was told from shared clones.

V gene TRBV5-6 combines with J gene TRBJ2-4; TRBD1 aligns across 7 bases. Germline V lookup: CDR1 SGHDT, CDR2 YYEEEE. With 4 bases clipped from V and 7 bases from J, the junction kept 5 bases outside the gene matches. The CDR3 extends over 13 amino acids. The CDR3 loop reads CASSRQGWNIQYF. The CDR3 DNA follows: TGTGCCAGCAGCCGACAGGGTTGGAACATTCAGTACTTC.

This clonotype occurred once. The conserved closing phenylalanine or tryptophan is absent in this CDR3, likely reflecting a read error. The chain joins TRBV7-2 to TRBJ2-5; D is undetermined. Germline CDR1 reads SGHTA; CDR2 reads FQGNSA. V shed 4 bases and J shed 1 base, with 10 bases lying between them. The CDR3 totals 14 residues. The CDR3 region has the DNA TGTGCCAGCAGCTCGAGTCACTTCCAAGAGACCCAGTACTTA. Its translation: CASSSSHFQETQYL.

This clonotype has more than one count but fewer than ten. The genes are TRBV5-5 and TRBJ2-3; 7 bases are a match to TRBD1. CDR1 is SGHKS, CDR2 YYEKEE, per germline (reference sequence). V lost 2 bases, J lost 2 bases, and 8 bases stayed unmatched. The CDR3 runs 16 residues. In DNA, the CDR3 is TGTGCCAGCAGCTTTGTCGGACAGGCATACACAGATACGCAGTATTTT. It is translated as CASSFVGQAYTDTQYF.

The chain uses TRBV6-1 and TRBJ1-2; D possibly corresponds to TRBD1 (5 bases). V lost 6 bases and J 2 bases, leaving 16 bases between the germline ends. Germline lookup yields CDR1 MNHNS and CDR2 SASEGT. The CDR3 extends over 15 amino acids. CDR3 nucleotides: TGTGCCAGCAGGAACGACAGCCCACCAAACTATGGCTACACCTTC. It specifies CASRNDSPPNYGYTF.

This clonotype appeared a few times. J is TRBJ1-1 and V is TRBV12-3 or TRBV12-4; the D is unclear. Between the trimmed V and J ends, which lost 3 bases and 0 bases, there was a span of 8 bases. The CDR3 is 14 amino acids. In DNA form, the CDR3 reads TGTGCCAGCAGTTTTAGCGTGATGAACACTGAAGCTTTCTTT. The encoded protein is CASSFSVMNTEAFF.

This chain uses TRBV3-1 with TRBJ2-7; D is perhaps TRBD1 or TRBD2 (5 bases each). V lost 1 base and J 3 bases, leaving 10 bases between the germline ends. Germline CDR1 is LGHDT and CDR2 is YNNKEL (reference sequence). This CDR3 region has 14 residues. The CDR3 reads CASSQVGAGYEQYF. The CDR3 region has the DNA TGTGCCAGCAGCCAAGTAGGGGCGGGCTACGAGCAGTACTTC.

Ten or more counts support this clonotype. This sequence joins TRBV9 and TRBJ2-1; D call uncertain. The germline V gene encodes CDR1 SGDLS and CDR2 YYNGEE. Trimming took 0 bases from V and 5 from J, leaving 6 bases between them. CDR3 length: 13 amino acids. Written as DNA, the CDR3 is TGTGCCAGCAGCGTAGTTGACGACAATGAGCAGTTCTTC. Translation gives CASSVVDDNEQFF.

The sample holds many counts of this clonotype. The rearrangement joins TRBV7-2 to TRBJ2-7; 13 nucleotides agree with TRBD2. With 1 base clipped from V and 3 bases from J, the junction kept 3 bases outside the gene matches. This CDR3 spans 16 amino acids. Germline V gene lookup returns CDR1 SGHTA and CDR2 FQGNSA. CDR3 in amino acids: CASSLGLAGGLYEQYF. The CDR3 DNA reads TGTGCCAGCAGCTTAGGACTAGCGGGAGGACTCTACGAGCAGTACTTC.

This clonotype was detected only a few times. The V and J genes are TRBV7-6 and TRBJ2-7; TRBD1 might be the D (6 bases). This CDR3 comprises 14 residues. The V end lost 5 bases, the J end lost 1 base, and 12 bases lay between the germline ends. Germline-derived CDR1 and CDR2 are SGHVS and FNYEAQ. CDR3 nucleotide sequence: TGTGCCAGCAGCCCCCGAGGGGGATCCTACGAGCAGTACTTC. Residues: CASSPRGGSYEQYF.

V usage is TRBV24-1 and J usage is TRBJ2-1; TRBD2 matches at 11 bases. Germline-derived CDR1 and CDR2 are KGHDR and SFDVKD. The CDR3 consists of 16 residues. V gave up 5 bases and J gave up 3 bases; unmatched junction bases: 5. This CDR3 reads CATSVTSGRNYNEQFF. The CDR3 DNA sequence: TGTGCCACCAGTGTCACTAGCGGGAGAAACTACAATGAGCAGTTCTTC.

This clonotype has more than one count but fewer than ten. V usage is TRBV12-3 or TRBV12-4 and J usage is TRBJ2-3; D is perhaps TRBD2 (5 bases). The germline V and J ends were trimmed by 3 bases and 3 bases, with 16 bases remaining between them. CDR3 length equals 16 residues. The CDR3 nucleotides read TGTGCCAGCAGTTTGAATAGCGCCTCTAGGACAGATACGCAGTATTTT. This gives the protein CASSLNSASRTDTQYF.

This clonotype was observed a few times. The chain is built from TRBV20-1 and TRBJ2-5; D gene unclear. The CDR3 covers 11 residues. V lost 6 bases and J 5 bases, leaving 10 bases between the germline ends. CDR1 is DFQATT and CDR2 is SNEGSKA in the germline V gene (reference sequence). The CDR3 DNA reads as TGCAGTGCCAGGTCTCTGGAGACCCAGTACTTC. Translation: CSARSLETQYF.

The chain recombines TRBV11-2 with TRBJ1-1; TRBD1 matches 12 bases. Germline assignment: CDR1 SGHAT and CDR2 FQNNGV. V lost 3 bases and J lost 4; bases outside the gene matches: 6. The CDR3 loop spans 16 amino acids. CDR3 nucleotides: TGTGCCAGCAGCTTTCCGGGACAGGGGGCCCTCACTGAAGCTTTCTTT. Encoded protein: CASSFPGQGALTEAFF.

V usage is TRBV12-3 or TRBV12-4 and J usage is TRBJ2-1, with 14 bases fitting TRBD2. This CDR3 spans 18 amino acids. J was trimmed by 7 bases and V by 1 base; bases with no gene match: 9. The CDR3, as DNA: TGTGCCAGCAGTTTAGGGGGGACTAGCGGGAGAGTTGGTAATGAGCAGTTCTTC. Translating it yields CASSLGGTSGRVGNEQFF.

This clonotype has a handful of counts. The CDR3 protein is CAISPSDVTGELFF. In DNA form, the CDR3 reads TGTGCCATCAGTCCCTCGGACGTTACCGGGGAGCTGTTTTTT. V usage is TRBV10-3 and J usage is TRBJ2-2; D uncertain. This CDR3 region has 14 residues. The V end lost 5 bases, the J end lost 5 bases, and 12 bases lay between the germline ends. Germline-derived CDR1 and CDR2 are ENHRY and SYGVKD.

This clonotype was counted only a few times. The CDR3 reads CSARLTSGREWGNEQFF. The CDR3 DNA reads TGCAGTGCTAGGTTAACTAGCGGGAGAGAATGGGGCAATGAGCAGTTCTTC. The V call is TRBV20-1, the J call TRBJ2-1; 11 nucleotides match TRBD2. V gave up 3 bases and J gave up 6 bases; unmatched junction bases: 13. The length of the CDR3 is 17 residues. CDR1 is DFQATT, CDR2 SNEGSKA, per germline (reference sequence).

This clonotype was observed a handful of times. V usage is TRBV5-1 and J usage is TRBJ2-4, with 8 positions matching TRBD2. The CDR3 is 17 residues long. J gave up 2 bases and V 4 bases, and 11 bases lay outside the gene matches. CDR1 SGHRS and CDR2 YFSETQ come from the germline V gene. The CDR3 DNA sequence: TGCGCCAGCAGCAACCCGGGACTAGATTTCTCCAAAAACATTCAGTACTTC. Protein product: CASSNPGLDFSKNIQYF. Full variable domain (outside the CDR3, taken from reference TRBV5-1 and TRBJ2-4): KAGVTQTPRYLIKTRGQQVTLSCSPISGHRSVSWYQQTPGQGLQFLFEYFSETQRNKGNFPGRFSGRQFSNSRSEMNVSTLELGDSALYLCASSNPGLDFSKNIQYFGAGTRLSVL.

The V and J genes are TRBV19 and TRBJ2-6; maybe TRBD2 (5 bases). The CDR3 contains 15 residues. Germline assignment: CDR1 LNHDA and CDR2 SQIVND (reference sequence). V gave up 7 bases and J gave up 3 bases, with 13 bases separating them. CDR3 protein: CASTEGPYGANVLTF. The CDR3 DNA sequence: TGTGCCAGTACCGAGGGTCCATATGGGGCCAACGTCCTGACTTTC. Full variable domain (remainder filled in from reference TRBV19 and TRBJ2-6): DGGITQSPKYLFRKEGQNVTLSCEQNLNHDAMYWYRQDPGQGLRLIYYSQIVNDFQKGDIAEGYSVSREKKESFPLTVTSAQKNPTAFYLCASTEGPYGANVLTFGAGSRLTVL.

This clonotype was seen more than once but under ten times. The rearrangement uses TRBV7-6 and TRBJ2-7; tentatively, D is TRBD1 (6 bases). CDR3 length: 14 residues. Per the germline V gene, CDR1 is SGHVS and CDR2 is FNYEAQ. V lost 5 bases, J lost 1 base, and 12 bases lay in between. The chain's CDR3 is CASSPLDSSYEQYF. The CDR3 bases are TGTGCCAGCAGCCCGTTGGACAGTTCCTACGAGCAGTACTTC. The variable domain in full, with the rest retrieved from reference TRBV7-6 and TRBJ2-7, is GAGVSQSPRYKVTKRGQDVALRCDPISGHVSLYWYRQALGQGPEFLTYFNYEAQQDKSGLPNDRFSAERPEGSISTLTIQRTEQRDSAMYRCASSPLDSSYEQYFGPGTRLTVT.

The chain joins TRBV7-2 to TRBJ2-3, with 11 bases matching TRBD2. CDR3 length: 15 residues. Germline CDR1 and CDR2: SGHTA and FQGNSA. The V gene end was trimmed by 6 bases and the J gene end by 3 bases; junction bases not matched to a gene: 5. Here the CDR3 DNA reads TGTGCCAGCAGATCCGGGACTAGCGGTACAGATACGCAGTATTTT. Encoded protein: CASRSGTSGTDTQYF.

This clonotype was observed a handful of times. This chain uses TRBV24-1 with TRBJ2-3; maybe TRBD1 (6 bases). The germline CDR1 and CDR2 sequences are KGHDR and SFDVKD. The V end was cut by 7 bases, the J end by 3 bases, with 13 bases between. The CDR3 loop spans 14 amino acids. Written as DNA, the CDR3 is TGTGCCACCAGACAGGGAAGCTCAACAGATACGCAGTATTTT. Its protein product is CATRQGSSTDTQYF.

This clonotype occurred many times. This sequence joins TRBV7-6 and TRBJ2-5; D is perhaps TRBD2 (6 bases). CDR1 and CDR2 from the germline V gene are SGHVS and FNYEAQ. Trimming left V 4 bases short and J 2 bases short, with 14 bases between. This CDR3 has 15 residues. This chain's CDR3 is CASSSLGGPQETQYF. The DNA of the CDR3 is TGTGCCAGCAGCTCCCTAGGAGGGCCTCAAGAGACCCAGTACTTC.

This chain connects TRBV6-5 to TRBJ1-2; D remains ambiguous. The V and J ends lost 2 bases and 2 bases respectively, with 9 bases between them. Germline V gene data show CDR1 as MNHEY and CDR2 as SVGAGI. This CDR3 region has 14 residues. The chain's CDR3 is CASSYVGENYGYTF. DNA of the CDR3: TGTGCCAGCAGTTACGTCGGGGAAAACTATGGCTACACCTTC.

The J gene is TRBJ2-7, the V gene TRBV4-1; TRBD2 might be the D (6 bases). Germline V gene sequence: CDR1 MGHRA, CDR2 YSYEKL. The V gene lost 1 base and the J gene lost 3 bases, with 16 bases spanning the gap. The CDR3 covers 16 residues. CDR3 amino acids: CASSQVRDLGGYEQYF. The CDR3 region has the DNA TGCGCCAGCAGCCAAGTCCGGGACCTGGGGGGCTACGAGCAGTACTTC.

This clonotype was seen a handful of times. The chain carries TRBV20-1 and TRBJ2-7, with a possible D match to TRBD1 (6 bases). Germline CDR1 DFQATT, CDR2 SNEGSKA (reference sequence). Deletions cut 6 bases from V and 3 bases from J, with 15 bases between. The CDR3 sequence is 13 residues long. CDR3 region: CSATDGQNYEQYF. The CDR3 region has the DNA TGCAGTGCCACCGACGGACAGAACTACGAGCAGTACTTC.

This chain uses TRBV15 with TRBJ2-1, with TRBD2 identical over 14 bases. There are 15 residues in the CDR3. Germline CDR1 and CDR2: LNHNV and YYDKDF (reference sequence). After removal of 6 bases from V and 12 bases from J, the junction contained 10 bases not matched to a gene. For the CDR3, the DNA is TGTGCCACCAGTGACACCGGGACTAGCGGGAGCGTGCAGTTCTTC. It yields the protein CATSDTGTSGSVQFF. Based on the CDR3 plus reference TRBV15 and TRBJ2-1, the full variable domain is DAMVIQNPRYQVTQFGKPVTLSCSQTLNHNVMYWYQQKSSQAPKLLFHYYDKDFNNEADTPDNFQSRRPNTSFCFLDIRSPGLGDTAMYLCATSDTGTSGSVQFFGPGTRLTVL.

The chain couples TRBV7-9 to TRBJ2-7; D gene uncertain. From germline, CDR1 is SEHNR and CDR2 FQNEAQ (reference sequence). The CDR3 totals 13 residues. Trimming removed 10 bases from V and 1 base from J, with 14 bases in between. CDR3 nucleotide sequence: TGTGCCACCCTCGACAAAGCTTCCTACGAGCAGTACTTC. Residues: CATLDKASYEQYF. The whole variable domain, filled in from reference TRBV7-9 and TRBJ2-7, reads DTGVSQNPRHKITKRGQNVTFRCDPISEHNRLYWYRQTLGQGPEFLTYFQNEAQLEKSRLLSDRFSAERPKGSFSTLEIQRTEQGDSAMYLCATLDKASYEQYFGPGTRLTVT.